This T cell receptor (beta chain) emerged from a study of T cells after yellow fever vaccination. There are a few counts of this clonotype. V lost 7 bases and J 11 bases, leaving 24 bases between the germline ends. Germline values: CDR1 MNHEY, CDR2 SVGEGT. The CDR3 contains 15 residues. Template switching by 5'RACE produced TCR cDNA, adding a universal primer site and UMIs. Using its own MiXCR run on the 5' RACE reads, TCRdb lists one record per CDR3 protein. Of approximately 510,000 distinct CDR3 sequences listed, roughly 22% are singletons. The gene calls are TRBV6-2 or TRBV6-3 and TRBJ1-5, with D possibly being TRBD1 (6 bases). The TCR originated in a man aged 18-30 years who received the YFV17D yellow fever vaccine. Sample: PBMCs, taken approximately 22 days after the first yellow fever vaccination. DNA for the CDR3: TGTGCCAGCAAACAGGGACGGTTCCTGGGGTATGCCCAGCATTTT. It yields the protein CASKQGRFLGYAQHF.